This TCR beta chain was retrieved from a study of cytomegalovirus exposure and HLA in healthy donors. Study overall: The early release's HLA-typed donors yielded approximately 81 million unique TCRs. Study conclusions and caveats: More than 15,000 TCR beta sequences were associated with HLA alleles at 0.05 false discovery rate in a later analysis.

Primers for the PCR totalled 60 Vbeta and 13 Jbeta. TCRdb's copy holds only in-frame clones and misses some; the assay was immunoSEQ multiplex PCR. In total, the table holds about 200,000 clones. This CDR3 spans 19 amino acids. Germline V gives CDR1 MGHRA, CDR2 YSYEKL. With 1 base removed from V and 2 bases from J, the gap between germline ends came to 20 bases. The donors (healthy individuals) were bone marrow donors. Details on this clone: As yet, its antigen is unknown.

The rearrangement uses TRBV4-1 and TRBJ2-2, with D tentatively TRBD1 (5 bases). The sequencing sample was made of PBMCs. This clonotype originated in a man aged 25-40 years in good health and CMV-seronegative. The CDR3 DNA follows: TGCGCCAGCAGCCAAGGGGTATTAAGGAAGCAGGGCAACACCGGGGAGCTGTTTTTT. Amino acids: CASSQGVLRKQGNTGELFF.